These 28 T cell receptor beta chains were all obtained from the same sample, sequenced in a study of T cell clonality in common variable immunodeficiency. The method was immunoSEQ multiplex PCR; TCRdb's version includes in-frame clones alone and lacks a portion of them. Recorded here are roughly 58,000 clones, with no singletons, and the ten leading clones hold 5% to 7%. Source material: peripheral blood mononuclear cells. Receptors originate from a person aged 18 to 75 in good health.

This clone has ten or more counts. The read terminates 3 residues ahead of where the CDR3 ends, so the germline J gene completes it. V gene TRBV28 combines with J gene TRBJ2-7, with 13 bases matching TRBD2. The CDR3 loop spans 17 amino acids. CDR1 MDHEN and CDR2 SYDVKM come from the germline V gene. The junction had 10 bases not matched to a gene; V was cut back by 6 bases and J by 2 bases. CDR3 bases read: TGTGCCAGCAGCCCGCTCGGGACTAGCGGGGTCACCTACGAG. It is translated as CASSPLGTSGVTYE. The whole CDR3 is CASSPLGTSGVTYEQYF.

This clone came up many times. The read terminates 3 residues ahead of where the CDR3 ends, so the germline J gene completes it. The rearrangement links TRBV18 to TRBJ2-7; 12 bases are a match to TRBD2. The CDR3 sequence is 18 residues long. V gave up 3 bases and J gave up 3 bases; unmatched junction bases: 12. Germline CDR1 and CDR2: KGHSH and LQKENI. CDR3 DNA (partial): TGTGCCAGCTCACCGCGCCTAGCGGGAGGGCTTGGGGTCTACGAG. Protein product: CASSPRLAGGLGVYE. In full, the CDR3 is CASSPRLAGGLGVYEQYF.

This clone has at least ten counts. The read stops 3 residues short of the end of the CDR3; the missing end is completed from the germline J gene. The chain has TRBV2 and TRBJ1-1; tentative D call: TRBD1 (6 bases). The length of the CDR3 is 13 residues. V shed 9 bases and J shed 0 bases, with 11 bases lying between them. CDR1 SNHLY and CDR2 FYNNEI come from the germline V gene. CDR3 amino acids: CARETGLNTEAFF. The DNA read from the CDR3 is TGTGCCAGAGAGACAGGACTGAACACTGAA.

This clone was seen ten or more times. Sequencing ends 3 residues short of the CDR3 end; the germline J gene provides the rest. The chain links TRBV4-1 to TRBJ2-2, with 7 bases that match TRBD2. The junction had 9 bases not matched to a gene; V was cut back by 1 base and J by 4 bases. The CDR3 is 17 residues long. Germline-derived CDR1 and CDR2 are MGHRA and YSYEKL. CDR3 residues: CASSQGRGRFVTGELFF. The CDR3 DNA, read in part, is TGCGCCAGCAGCCAAGGTCGCGGGAGATTCGTCACCGGGGAG.

This clone was seen at least ten times. The read terminates 3 residues before the CDR3 end, so the remaining end is supplied by the germline J gene. The chain joins TRBV7-2 to TRBJ2-3; 9 nucleotides line up with TRBD2. CDR1 SGHTA and CDR2 FQGNSA come from the germline V gene. This CDR3 spans 14 amino acids. V lost 3 bases, J lost 6 bases, and 4 bases stayed unmatched. CDR3 DNA (partial): TGTGCCAGCAGCTTTTTAGCGGGAGCGGATACG. Its translation is CASSFLAGADT. The entire CDR3 reads CASSFLAGADTQYF.

This clone was counted many times. The read halts 3 residues ahead of the CDR3 end, with the missing end drawn from the germline J gene. The chain links TRBV5-1 to TRBJ2-1; 10 nucleotides align to TRBD2. Losses at the gene ends were 1 base for V and 5 bases for J; bases not matched to a gene: 3. Per the germline V gene, CDR1 is SGHRS and CDR2 is YFSETQ. CDR3 length equals 15 residues. The covered CDR3 bases are TGCGCCAGCAGCTTGACGACTAGCGGGCACAATGAG. Amino acids: CASSLTTSGHNE. The whole CDR3 protein reads CASSLTTSGHNEQFF.

This clone has at least ten counts. Read sequence stops 3 residues before the CDR3 end, and the germline J gene provides the missing end. J is TRBJ2-2 and V is TRBV10-3; D gene uncertain. CDR1 and CDR2 (germline): ENHRY, SYGVKD. The CDR3 has 12 residues. V was pared by 7 bases and J by 4 bases, with 7 bases between. CDR3 residues: CAITGLTGELFF. The DNA read from the CDR3 is TGTGCCATCACTGGGCTCACCGGGGAG.

This clone was found many times. The CDR3 is cut off 3 residues early in the read; its end comes from the germline J gene. The chain carries TRBV28 and TRBJ2-5; 9 nucleotides align to TRBD2. The CDR3 has 15 amino acids. Germline-derived CDR1 and CDR2 are MDHEN and SYDVKM. J was trimmed by 5 bases and V by 3 bases; bases with no gene match: 7. The covered CDR3 bases are TGTGCCAGCAGTTTTCAGGCGGGAGGGCCGGAGACC. It is translated as CASSFQAGGPET. The whole CDR3 protein reads CASSFQAGGPETQYF.

This clone showed up many times. The read terminates 3 residues ahead of where the CDR3 ends, so the germline J gene completes it. The J gene is TRBJ2-7, the V gene TRBV5-1; tentative D call: TRBD1 (6 bases). CDR1 and CDR2 from the germline V gene are SGHRS and YFSETQ. CDR3 length: 13 residues. V dropped 4 bases and J dropped 3 bases, with 11 bases sitting between them. CDR3 loop: CASSRGTDYEQYF. The DNA read from the CDR3 is TGCGCCAGCAGCAGGGGGACCGACTACGAG.

In regard to this clone: The CDR3 end is not reached by the read, which stops 3 residues before it; the germline J gene fills it in. The rearrangement joins TRBV6-2 or TRBV6-3 to TRBJ1-5, with a tentative D call TRBD1 (5 bases). The germline CDR1 and CDR2 sequences are MNHEY and SVGEGT. The CDR3 spans 12 residues. Incomplete CDR3 DNA: TGTGCCAGCAGTTTGGGGCAAGCCCCC. Its protein is CASSLGQAP. The full CDR3 is CASSLGQAPQHF.

This clone was detected many times. The CDR3 end falls 3 residues outside the read, so it is completed with the germline J gene. V gene TRBV18 combines with J gene TRBJ2-5, with D uncertain. The length of the CDR3 is 13 residues. The germline V and J ends were trimmed by 6 bases and 4 bases, with 12 bases remaining between them. Germline CDR1 and CDR2: KGHSH and LQKENI. The CDR3 loop reads CASSGRGSETQYF. CDR3 DNA, as far as it was read: TGTGCCAGCTCTGGTCGCGGTTCAGAGACC.

This clone was counted many times. The read comes to an end 3 residues before the CDR3 does, leaving the germline J gene to fill in the end. This rearrangement joins TRBV5-1 to TRBJ2-5; 11 bases fit TRBD2. The germline CDR1 and CDR2 sequences are SGHRS and YFSETQ. The CDR3 has 14 residues. Trimming removed 4 bases from V and 7 bases from J; junction bases left unmatched: 6. The CDR3 loop is CASSVTSGSVTQYF. Incomplete CDR3 DNA: TGCGCCAGCAGCGTTACTAGCGGGAGTGTGACC.

About this clone: The read ends 3 residues early relative to the CDR3; the germline J gene fills the gap. The rearrangement uses TRBV5-1 and TRBJ2-5, with TRBD1 matching 11 bases. V dropped 4 bases and J dropped 5; count of bases not matched to a gene: 7. The CDR3 covers 15 residues. The V gene's germline CDR1 is SGHRS and CDR2 YFSETQ. Partial CDR3 DNA: TGCGCCAGCAGCAAACGGACAGGGGGCGGTGAGACC. As protein: CASSKRTGGGET. The entire CDR3 protein reads CASSKRTGGGETQYF.

This clone was detected ten times or more. The read falls 3 residues short of the CDR3 end, and the missing part is taken from the germline J gene. The V and J genes are TRBV13 and TRBJ2-1, with unresolved D. The CDR3 consists of 15 residues. Germline V gives CDR1 PRHDT, CDR2 FYEKMQ (reference sequence). Trimming pared 2 bases from V and 4 bases from J, leaving 12 bases between. The CDR3: CASSLTERRYNEQFF. The sequenced part of the CDR3 DNA is TGTGCCAGCAGCTTAACCGAGCGCCGTTACAATGAG.

This clone was seen at least ten times. The CDR3 end falls 3 residues outside the read, so it is completed with the germline J gene. This chain joins TRBV20-1 and TRBJ2-2, with 9 positions matching TRBD2. CDR3 length equals 16 residues. Germline CDR1 is DFQATT and CDR2 is SNEGSKA (reference sequence). Losses at the gene ends were 5 bases for V and 6 bases for J; bases not matched to a gene: 13. The CDR3 bases that were read are TGCAGTGCTTTAGGGGTGGGACTAGCCGGATCCGGGGAG. It is translated as CSALGVGLAGSGE. The complete CDR3 reads CSALGVGLAGSGELFF.

Concerning this clone: Sequencing ends 3 residues short of the CDR3 end; the germline J gene provides the rest. The V call is TRBV5-6, the J call TRBJ1-5; D is uncertain. Per germline, CDR1 SGHDT and CDR2 YYEEEE. The CDR3 extends over 13 amino acids. V was trimmed by 1 base and J by 5 bases, leaving 7 bases between them. The CDR3 loop reads CASSLKRDQPQHF. The covered CDR3 bases are TGTGCCAGCAGCTTGAAGAGGGATCAGCCC.

About this clone: The read ends 3 residues before the CDR3 terminus; that terminus is restored from the germline J gene. The chain employs TRBV7-9 and TRBJ1-4, with 7 bases matching TRBD1. Germline-derived CDR1 and CDR2 are SEHNR and FQNEAQ (reference sequence). This CDR3 is built from 15 residues. Unmatched junction bases numbered 2, after V lost 0 bases and J lost 4 bases. The part of the CDR3 DNA that was read is TGTGCCAGCAGCTTAGCGGCAGGGGGTAATGAAAAA. Translated, it gives CASSLAAGGNEK. The full CDR3 protein reads CASSLAAGGNEKLFF.

This clone was counted many times. The read ends 3 residues shy of where the CDR3 ends; the end is completed using the germline J gene. V and J are TRBV7-8 and TRBJ1-1; TRBD1 aligns across 8 bases. V was pared by 2 bases and J by 2 bases, with 7 bases of the junction left unmatched. CDR3 length: 16 amino acids. Germline CDR1 is SGHVS and CDR2 is FQNEAQ. The CDR3 sequence: CASSLYSTGDNTEAFF. The part of the CDR3 DNA that was read is TGTGCCAGCAGCTTATACTCGACAGGGGATAACACTGAA.

This clone came up many times. The sequenced CDR3 bases are TGTGCCAGCAGCTTAACCCCGGCCCAGGGTGAG. This sequence encodes CASSLTPAQGE. The whole CDR3 sequence reads CASSLTPAQGEQFF. The rearrangement joins TRBV7-3 to TRBJ2-1, with TRBD1 as a possible D gene (5 bases). The CDR3 end lies 3 residues beyond the end of the read and is filled in from the germline J gene. The CDR3 length is 14 residues. Germline V gives CDR1 SGHTA, CDR2 FQGTGA. V was trimmed by 0 bases and J by 9 bases, leaving 12 bases between them.

This clone was picked up many times. Coverage ceases 3 residues before the CDR3 finishes, and the germline J gene fills in the end. The chain uses TRBV5-1 and TRBJ2-1, with 10 bases fitting TRBD1. CDR3 length: 15 residues. Per germline, CDR1 SGHRS and CDR2 YFSETQ. Losses at the gene ends were 4 bases for V and 8 bases for J; bases not matched to a gene: 9. The CDR3: CASSGGQGLLDEQFF. The sequenced part of the CDR3 DNA is TGCGCCAGCAGCGGGGGACAGGGGCTTTTAGATGAG.

This clone was recorded many times. The CDR3 goes on 3 residues after the read ends, and that part is filled in from the germline J gene. The V call is TRBV5-1, the J call TRBJ2-3, with 7 nucleotides matching TRBD1. The CDR3 sequence is 14 residues long. Germline assignment: CDR1 SGHRS and CDR2 YFSETQ. J lost 5 bases, V lost 4 bases, and 7 bases had no gene match. This CDR3 is CASSTGTEGDTQYF. The DNA read from the CDR3 is TGCGCCAGCAGCACCGGGACAGAGGGAGATACG.

In its sample, this clone was seen many times. Relative to the germline gene, one junction end is altered; a read error may explain this. The missing CDR3 end, 3 residues past where the read stops, is filled in from the germline J gene. The rearrangement uses TRBV7-3 and TRBJ1-3, with TRBD1 as a possible D gene (6 bases). The CDR3 runs 16 residues. Germline values: CDR1 SGHTA, CDR2 FQGTGA. The DNA read from the CDR3 is TGTGCCAGCAGCCTAACGACAGGAGACTCTGGAAACACC. Its translation is CASSLTTGDSGNT. The full CDR3 reads CASSLTTGDSGNTIYF.

With regard to this clone: The read comes to an end 3 residues before the CDR3 does, leaving the germline J gene to fill in the end. This sequence joins TRBV18 and TRBJ2-7; D not resolved. The CDR3 is 13 amino acids. Trimming removed 0 bases from V and 3 bases from J, with 6 bases in between. Germline lookup yields CDR1 KGHSH and CDR2 LQKENI. The CDR3 bases that were read are TGTGCCAGCTCACCACCGTCAGTCTACGAG. This encodes CASSPPSVYE. The complete CDR3 sequence is CASSPPSVYEQYF.

Ten or more counts support this clone. The read comes to an end 3 residues before the CDR3 does, leaving the germline J gene to fill in the end. The J gene is TRBJ2-7, the V gene TRBV5-1; D possibly corresponds to TRBD2 (5 bases). This CDR3 region has 13 residues. Germline CDR1 is SGHRS and CDR2 is YFSETQ. Trimming pared 4 bases from V and 0 bases from J, leaving 8 bases between. The covered CDR3 bases are TGCGCCAGCAGCCCCCGGGGCTCCTACGAG. Translation: CASSPRGSYE. Given in full, the CDR3 is CASSPRGSYEQYF.

This clone was recorded many times. The sequenced fragment ends 3 residues before the CDR3 boundary, so the rest is inferred from the germline J gene. J is TRBJ2-1 and V is TRBV28; 11 bases are a match to TRBD2. CDR1 and CDR2 (germline): MDHEN, SYDVKM. Trimming at V came to 6 bases and at J to 3 bases, leaving 7 bases not matched to a gene. This CDR3 has 16 residues. The CDR3 sequence: CASSSGLAGLYNEQFF. The CDR3 bases that were read are TGTGCCAGCAGCTCAGGACTAGCGGGCCTCTACAATGAG.

The sample holds many counts of this clone. The sequenced fragment ends 3 residues before the CDR3 boundary, so the rest is inferred from the germline J gene. This chain links TRBV28 with TRBJ1-4; 11 bases are a match to TRBD1. Germline CDR1 and CDR2: MDHEN and SYDVKM. V was pared by 4 bases and J by 7 bases, with 5 bases of the junction left unmatched. The CDR3 consists of 15 residues. CDR3 sequence: CASSSPGTGGEKLFF. Partial CDR3 DNA: TGTGCCAGCAGTTCGCCGGGGACAGGGGGTGAAAAA.

The sample holds many counts of this clone. The read falls 3 residues short of the CDR3 end, and the missing part is taken from the germline J gene. The chain recombines TRBV28 with TRBJ1-2; 7 nucleotides agree with TRBD1. This CDR3 comprises 13 residues. The trim removed 3 bases at V and 5 bases at J, leaving 3 bases unmatched. Germline values: CDR1 MDHEN, CDR2 SYDVKM. CDR3 DNA, as far as it was read: TGTGCCAGCAGTTTTGGGGACAGTTATGGC. It codes for CASSFGDSYG. The complete CDR3 reads CASSFGDSYGYTF.

In this sample, this clone turned up many times. The read ends 3 residues shy of where the CDR3 ends; the end is completed using the germline J gene. The rearrangement links TRBV20-1 to TRBJ2-1, with a tentative D call TRBD2 (7 bases). CDR3 size: 13 residues. Trimming cost V 6 bases and J 4 bases, with 13 bases left between them. CDR1 is DFQATT and CDR2 is SNEGSKA in the germline V gene (reference sequence). The CDR3 bases that were read are TGCAGTGCCCCCCGGGGGGCGTACAATGAG. This sequence encodes CSAPRGAYNE. The complete CDR3 reads CSAPRGAYNEQFF.